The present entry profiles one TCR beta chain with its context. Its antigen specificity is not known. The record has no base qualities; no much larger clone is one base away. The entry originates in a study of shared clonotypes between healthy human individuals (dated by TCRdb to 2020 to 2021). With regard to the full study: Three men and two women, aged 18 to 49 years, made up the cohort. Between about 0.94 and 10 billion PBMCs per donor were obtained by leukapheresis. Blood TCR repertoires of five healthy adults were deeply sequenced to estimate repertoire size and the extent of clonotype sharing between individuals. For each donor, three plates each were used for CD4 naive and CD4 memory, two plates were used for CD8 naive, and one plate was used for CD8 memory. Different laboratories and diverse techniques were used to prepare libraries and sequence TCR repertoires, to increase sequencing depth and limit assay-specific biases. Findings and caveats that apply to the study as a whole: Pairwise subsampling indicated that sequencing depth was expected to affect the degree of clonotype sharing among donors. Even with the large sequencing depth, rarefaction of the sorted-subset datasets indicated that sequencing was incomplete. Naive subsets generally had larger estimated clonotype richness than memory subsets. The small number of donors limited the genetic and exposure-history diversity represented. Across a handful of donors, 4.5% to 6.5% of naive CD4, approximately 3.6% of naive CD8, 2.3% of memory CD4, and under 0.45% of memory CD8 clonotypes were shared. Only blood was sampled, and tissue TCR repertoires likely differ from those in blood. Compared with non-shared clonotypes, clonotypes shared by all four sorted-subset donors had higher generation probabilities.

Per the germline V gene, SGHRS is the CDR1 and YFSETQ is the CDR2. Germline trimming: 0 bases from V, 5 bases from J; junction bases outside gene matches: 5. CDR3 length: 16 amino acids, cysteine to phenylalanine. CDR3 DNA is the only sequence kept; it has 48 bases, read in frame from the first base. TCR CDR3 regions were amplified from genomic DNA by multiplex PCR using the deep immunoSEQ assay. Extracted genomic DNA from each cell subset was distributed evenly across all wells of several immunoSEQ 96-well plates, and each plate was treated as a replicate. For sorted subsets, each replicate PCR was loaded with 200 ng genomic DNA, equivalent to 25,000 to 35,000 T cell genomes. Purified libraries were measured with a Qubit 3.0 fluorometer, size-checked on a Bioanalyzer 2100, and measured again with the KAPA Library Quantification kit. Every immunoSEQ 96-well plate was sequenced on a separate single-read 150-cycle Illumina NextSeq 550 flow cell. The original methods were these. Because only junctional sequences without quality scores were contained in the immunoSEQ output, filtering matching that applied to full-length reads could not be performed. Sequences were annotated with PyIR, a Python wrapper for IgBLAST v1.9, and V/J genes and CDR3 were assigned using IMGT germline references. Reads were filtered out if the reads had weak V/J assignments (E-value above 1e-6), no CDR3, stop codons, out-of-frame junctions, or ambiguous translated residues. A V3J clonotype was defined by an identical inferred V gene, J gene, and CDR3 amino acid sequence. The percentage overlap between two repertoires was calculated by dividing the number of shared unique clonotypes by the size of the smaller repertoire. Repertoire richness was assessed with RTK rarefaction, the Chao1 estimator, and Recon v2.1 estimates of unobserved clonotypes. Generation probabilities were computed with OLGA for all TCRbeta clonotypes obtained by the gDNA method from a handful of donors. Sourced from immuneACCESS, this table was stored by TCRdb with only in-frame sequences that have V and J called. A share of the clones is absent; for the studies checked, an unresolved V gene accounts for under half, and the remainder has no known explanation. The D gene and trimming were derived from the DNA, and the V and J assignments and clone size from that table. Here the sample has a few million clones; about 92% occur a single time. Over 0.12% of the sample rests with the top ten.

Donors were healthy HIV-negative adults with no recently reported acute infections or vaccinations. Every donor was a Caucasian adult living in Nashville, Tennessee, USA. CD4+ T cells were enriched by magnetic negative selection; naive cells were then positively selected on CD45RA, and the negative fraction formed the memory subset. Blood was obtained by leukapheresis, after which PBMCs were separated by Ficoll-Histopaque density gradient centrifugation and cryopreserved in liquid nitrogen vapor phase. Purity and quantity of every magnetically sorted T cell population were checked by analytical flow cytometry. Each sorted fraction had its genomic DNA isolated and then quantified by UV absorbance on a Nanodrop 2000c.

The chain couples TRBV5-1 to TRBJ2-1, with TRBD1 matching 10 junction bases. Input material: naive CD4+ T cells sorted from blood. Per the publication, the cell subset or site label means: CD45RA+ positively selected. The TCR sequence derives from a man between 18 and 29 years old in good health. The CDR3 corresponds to CASSLVNGQGDNEQFF. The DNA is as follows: TGCGCCAGCAGCTTGGTAAATGGACAGGGGGACAATGAGCAGTTCTTC.